This T cell receptor (beta chain) was recorded in a study of vaccination effects on CD4 cells after COVID-19. Whole-study context: After expansion with viral peptide pools in the ViraFEST assay, antigen-specific CD4+ T cells were sequenced. Regarding the study as a whole: Infection- and vaccine-induced clones contracted markedly late after vaccination. Common cold coronavirus cross-reactivity was shown by only 1 of 255 vaccine-induced clones in healthy vaccinees.

About this clone itself: Its antigen is undetermined.

The data were produced by immunoSEQ multiplex PCR, yet TCRdb's version contains in-frame clones alone and is incomplete. The sample has about 73,000 clones, roughly 75% seen once. Isolation of CD4+ T cells took place after 10 to 11 days of culture. BNT162b2 vaccine or mRNA-1273 vaccine was given to participants in two doses. IL-2 medium took the place of half the medium on both days 3 and 7. V gave up 5 bases and J gave up 0 bases, with 23 bases separating them. Germline V gene lookup returns CDR1 SGHVT and CDR2 SQSDAQ. CDR3 length: 18 residues. The receptor comes from a human donor who received a COVID-19 vaccine. The sample here was CD4+ T cells from PBMCs cultured without peptide, taken after COVID-19 vaccination. The chain links TRBV7-4 to TRBJ2-7, with a tentative D call TRBD2 (5 bases). CDR3 nucleotides: TGTGCCAGCAGCACCCCCCGCCCGAGGGTTTCGAGCTCCTACGAGCAGTACGTC. Translating gives CASSTPRPRVSSSYEQYV.